One and the same sample provided the 3 T cell receptor beta chains below, sequenced in a study of cytomegalovirus exposure and HLA in healthy donors (dated by TCRdb to the late 2010s). The library was made by the immunoSEQ multiplex PCR assay. For the multiplex PCR, a mixture combining 60 forward primers for TCR Vbeta segments and 13 reverse primers for TCR Jbeta segments was used. TCRdb holds this immuneACCESS table with in-frame rearrangements only. Some clones are missing; in checked studies, unresolved V genes explain under half, and the rest has no known cause. Recorded for this sample are about 82,000 clones; around 68% of them occurred a single time. The top ten hold about 9.1% of the sample. The sequenced material came from PBMCs. These receptors were taken from a man aged 35-49 years in good health and CMV-seropositive.

The genes are TRBV27 and TRBJ1-6; 9 positions match TRBD1. Germline assignment: CDR1 MNHEY and CDR2 SMNVEV (reference sequence). The CDR3 is made up of 16 amino acids. Trimming took 6 bases from V and 14 from J; bases not matched to a gene: 17. CDR3 loop: CASRGPGQGAVGTLHF. The CDR3 bases are TGTGCCAGCAGGGGGCCGGGACAGGGAGCGGTAGGAACCCTCCACTTT.

A few counts support this clone. The chain is built from TRBV7-9 and TRBJ1-5; no clear D. The germline V gene has CDR1 SEHNR and CDR2 FQNEAQ (reference sequence). This CDR3 is 13 amino acids long. With 5 bases removed from V and 2 bases from J, the gap between germline ends came to 7 bases. The CDR3 loop is CASSPEGNQPQHF. The CDR3 DNA sequence: TGTGCCAGCAGCCCAGAAGGCAATCAGCCCCAGCATTTT. Drawing the rest from reference TRBV7-9 and TRBJ1-5, the complete variable domain is DTGVSQNPRHKITKRGQNVTFRCDPISEHNRLYWYRQTLGQGPEFLTYFQNEAQLEKSRLLSDRFSAERPKGSFSTLEIQRTEQGDSAMYLCASSPEGNQPQHFGDGTRLSIL.

The chain couples TRBV28 to TRBJ1-2; 7 nucleotides match TRBD1. The V and J ends lost 6 bases and 5 bases, in that order; junction bases with no gene match: 6. CDR3 length: 13 residues. The germline V gene encodes CDR1 MDHEN and CDR2 SYDVKM. CDR3 in amino acids: CASRAPTGYGYTF. CDR3 DNA: TGTGCCAGCAGGGCCCCGACAGGGTATGGCTACACCTTC.